This T cell receptor beta chain originates from a study of T cell clusters in autoimmune cytopenias. Study information: The mean age of healthy donor controls was around 57 years, the median roughly 59 years.

TRB amplification used around 0.25 ug of peripheral blood genomic DNA. This clonotype is called medium-sized based on its frequency. This CDR3 contains 16 residues. Germline V gene data show CDR1 as SGHAT and CDR2 as FQDESV (reference sequence). TRB rearrangements were amplified by touch-down multiplex PCR with mixed TRB-A/B primers. Reanalyzing the multiplex PCR reads, TCRdb keeps one entry per CDR3 protein, without DNA. The sample holds roughly 5,200 distinct CDR3 sequences. The same data also contributed to another study, on T cell repertoires in aging, cancer and after chemotherapy. That investigation notes: Immunological memory after chemotherapy cannot be judged from the repertoire data.

The chain recombines TRBV11-1 with TRBJ2-3; TCRdb's assignment of TRBD2 cannot be checked, as there is no DNA. The sequenced sample was peripheral blood. The clonotype was recovered from a human donor in good health. This CDR3 reads CASSTLAGAYTDTQYF.